One and the same sample provided the 7 T cell receptor beta chains below, sequenced in a study of blood T cell repertoires in COVID-19. Some clones are missing from TCRdb's copy, which holds only in-frame ones; the method was immunoSEQ multiplex PCR. The table has approximately 190,000 clones, 60% to 85% seen once. The sequenced sample consisted of peripheral blood. The origin of the receptors is a man aged 55 to 70 with active or convalescent COVID-19.

The chain combines TRBV7-9 with TRBJ1-4, with unresolved D. V lost 4 bases and J lost 8, with 17 bases in between. Per the germline V gene, CDR1 is SEHNR and CDR2 is FQNEAQ (reference sequence). CDR3 length: 15 amino acids. As DNA, the CDR3 is TGTGCCAGCAGCTCTGGTGCGTTGCTATACGAAAAACTGTTTTTT. Amino acids: CASSSGALLYEKLFF. The full variable domain, with the rest looked up from reference TRBV7-9 and TRBJ1-4, is DTGVSQNPRHKITKRGQNVTFRCDPISEHNRLYWYRQTLGQGPEFLTYFQNEAQLEKSRLLSDRFSAERPKGSFSTLEIQRTEQGDSAMYLCASSSGALLYEKLFFGSGTQLSVL.

This chain uses TRBV24-1 with TRBJ1-2; D not certain. Germline CDR1 is KGHDR and CDR2 is SFDVKD. The CDR3 is 13 amino acids. Between the trimmed V and J ends, which lost 0 bases and 4 bases, there was a span of 5 bases. Here the CDR3 DNA reads TGTGCCACCAGTGATTTGACAACCTATGGCTACACCTTC. Protein: CATSDLTTYGYTF.

In this sample, this clone turned up once. The chain carries TRBV5-5 and TRBJ2-1, with TRBD2 matching 10 bases. Germline assignment: CDR1 SGHKS and CDR2 YYEKEE (reference sequence). The CDR3 is made up of 15 amino acids. The trim removed 5 bases at V and 5 bases at J, leaving 7 bases unmatched. This CDR3 reads CASRSGTSENNEQFF. Here the CDR3 DNA reads TGTGCCAGCAGGTCCGGGACTAGCGAAAACAATGAGCAGTTCTTC.

This clone was observed a single time. This chain connects TRBV14 to TRBJ2-1; 16 nucleotides agree with TRBD2. The CDR3 loop spans 17 amino acids. Germline CDR1 SGHDN, CDR2 FVKESK. Trimming at V came to 4 bases and at J to 10 bases, leaving 10 bases not matched to a gene. This chain's CDR3 is CASSRLPGLAGGGEQFF. The CDR3 nucleotides are TGTGCCAGCAGCCGCCTGCCGGGACTAGCGGGAGGGGGGGAGCAGTTCTTC.

This chain links TRBV28 with TRBJ1-5; TRBD1 matches at 8 bases. V gave up 5 bases and J gave up 2 bases; unmatched junction bases: 5. Germline lookup yields CDR1 MDHEN and CDR2 SYDVKM. The CDR3 consists of 15 residues. The DNA of the CDR3 is TGTGCCAGCAGTACCGACAGGGGAGGCAATCAGCCCCAGCATTTT. Residues: CASSTDRGGNQPQHF.

The rearrangement uses TRBV19 and TRBJ2-7; weak D call: TRBD2 (5 bases). Germline lookup yields CDR1 LNHDA and CDR2 SQIVND (reference sequence). Deletions cut 0 bases from V and 5 bases from J, with 11 bases between. The CDR3 runs 14 residues. CDR3 sequence reads: CASSIDRGFDEQYF. The CDR3 nucleotides are TGTGCCAGTAGTATAGATCGAGGGTTCGACGAGCAGTACTTC.

V and J are TRBV9 and TRBJ1-3; no definite D call. Germline CDR1 is SGDLS and CDR2 is YYNGEE. The CDR3 length is 16 residues. The V end was cut by 4 bases, the J end by 0 bases, with 14 bases between. CDR3 bases: TGTGCCAGCAGCCCCATAGCTCCTATCTCTGGAAACACCATATATTTT. It yields the protein CASSPIAPISGNTIYF.